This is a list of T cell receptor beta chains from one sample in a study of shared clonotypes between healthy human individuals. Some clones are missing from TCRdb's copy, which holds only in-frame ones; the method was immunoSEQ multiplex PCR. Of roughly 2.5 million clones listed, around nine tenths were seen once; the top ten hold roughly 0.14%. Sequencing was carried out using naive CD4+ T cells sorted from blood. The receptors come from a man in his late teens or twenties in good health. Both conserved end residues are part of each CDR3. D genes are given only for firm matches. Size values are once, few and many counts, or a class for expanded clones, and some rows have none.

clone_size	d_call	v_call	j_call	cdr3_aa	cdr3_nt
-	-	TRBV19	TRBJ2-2	CASSIYRDTGELFF	TGTGCCAGTAGTATCTACCGGGACACCGGGGAGCTGTTTTTT
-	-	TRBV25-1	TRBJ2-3	CASSDGGTINTQYF	TGTGCCAGCAGTGATGGCGGGACAATAAATACGCAGTATTTT
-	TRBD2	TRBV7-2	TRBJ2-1	CASISPSGKSYNEQFF	TGTGCCAGCATATCCCCGAGCGGGAAAAGCTACAATGAGCAGTTCTTC
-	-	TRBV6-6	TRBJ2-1	CASSYSILPPYNEQFF	TGTGCCAGCAGTTACTCGATTTTGCCTCCATACAATGAGCAGTTCTTC
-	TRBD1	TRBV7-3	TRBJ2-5	CASSRQGLSETQYF	TGTGCCAGCAGCAGACAGGGTTTATCGGAGACCCAGTACTTC
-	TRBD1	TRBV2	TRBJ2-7	CASTGQRNSYEQYF	TGTGCCAGCACGGGACAGCGAAACTCCTACGAGCAGTACTTC
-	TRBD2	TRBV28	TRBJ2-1	CASGSGGIEQFF	TGTGCCAGCGGAAGCGGGGGGATTGAGCAGTTCTTC
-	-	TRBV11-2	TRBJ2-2	CASSLGQVNTGELFF	TGTGCCAGCAGCCTGGGACAAGTTAACACCGGGGAGCTGTTTTTT
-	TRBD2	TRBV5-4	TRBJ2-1	CASSSSGAGYNEQFF	TGTGCCAGCAGCTCTAGCGGGGCCGGATACAATGAGCAGTTCTTC
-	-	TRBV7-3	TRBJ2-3	CASSVRRDSGDTQYF	TGTGCCAGCAGCGTGCGGCGGGACAGTGGAGATACGCAGTATTTT
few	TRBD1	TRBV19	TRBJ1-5	CASSKRQGSNQPQHF	TGTGCCAGTAGTAAAAGACAGGGGAGCAATCAGCCCCAGCATTTT
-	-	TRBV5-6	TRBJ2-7	CASSLLAGISYEQYF	TGTGCCAGCAGCTTGTTGGCGGGAATCTCCTACGAGCAGTACTTC
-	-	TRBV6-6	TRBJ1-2	CASSYQGGSANGYTF	TGTGCCAGCAGTTATCAGGGAGGAAGTGCGAATGGCTACACCTTC
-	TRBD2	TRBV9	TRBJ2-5	CASSAAIAGGQETQYF	TGTGCCAGCAGCGCAGCGATAGCGGGGGGACAAGAGACCCAGTACTTC
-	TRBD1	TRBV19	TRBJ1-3	CASSISDRAGNTIYF	TGTGCCAGTAGTATCTCCGACAGGGCTGGAAACACCATATATTTT
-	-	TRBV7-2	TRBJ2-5	CASSFPQRPETQYF	TGTGCCAGCAGCTTCCCGCAGCGTCCGGAGACCCAGTACTTC
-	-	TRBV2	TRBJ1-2	CASTRGGVYGYTF	TGTGCCAGCACCCGAGGGGGGGTCTATGGCTACACCTTC
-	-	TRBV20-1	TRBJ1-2	CSANPGYGYTF	TGCAGTGCTAACCCAGGCTATGGCTACACCTTC
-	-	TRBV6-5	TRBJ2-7	CASRRVGGEQYF	TGTGCCAGCAGGCGGGTCGGCGGGGAGCAGTACTTC
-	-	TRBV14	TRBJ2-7	CASSQPTTGGEQYF	TGTGCCAGCAGCCAACCGACCACAGGAGGCGAGCAGTACTTC